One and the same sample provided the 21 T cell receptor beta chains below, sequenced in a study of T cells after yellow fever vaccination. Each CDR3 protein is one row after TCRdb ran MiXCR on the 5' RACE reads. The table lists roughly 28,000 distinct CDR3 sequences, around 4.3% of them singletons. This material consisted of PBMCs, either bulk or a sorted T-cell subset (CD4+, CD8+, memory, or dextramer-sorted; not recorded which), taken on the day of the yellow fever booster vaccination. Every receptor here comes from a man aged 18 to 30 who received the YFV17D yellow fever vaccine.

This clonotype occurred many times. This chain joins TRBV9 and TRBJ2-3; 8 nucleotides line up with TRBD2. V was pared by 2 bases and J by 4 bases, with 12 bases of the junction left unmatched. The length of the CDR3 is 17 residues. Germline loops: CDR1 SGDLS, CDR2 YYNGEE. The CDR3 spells CASSVDLRGGAPDTQYF. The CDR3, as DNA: TGTGCCAGCAGCGTCGACCTCCGGGGGGGGGCCCCAGATACGCAGTATTTT. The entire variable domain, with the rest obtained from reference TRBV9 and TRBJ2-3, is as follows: DSGVTQTPKHLITATGQRVTLRCSPRSGDLSVYWYQQSLDQGLQFLIQYYNGEERAKGNILERFSAQQFPDLHSELNLSSLELGDSALYFCASSVDLRGGAPDTQYFGPGTRLTVL.

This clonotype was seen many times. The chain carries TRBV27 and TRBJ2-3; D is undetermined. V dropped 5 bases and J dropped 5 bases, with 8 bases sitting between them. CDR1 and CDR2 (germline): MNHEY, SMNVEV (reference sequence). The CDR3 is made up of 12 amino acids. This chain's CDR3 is CASSLLGDTQYF. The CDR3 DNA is TGTGCCAGCAGTCTACTCGGAGATACGCAGTATTTT.

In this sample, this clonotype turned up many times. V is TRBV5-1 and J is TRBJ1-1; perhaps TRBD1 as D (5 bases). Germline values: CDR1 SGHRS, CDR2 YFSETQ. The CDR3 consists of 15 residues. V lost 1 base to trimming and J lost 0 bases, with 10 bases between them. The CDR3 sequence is CASSLLPGVNTEAFF. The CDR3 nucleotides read TGCGCCAGCAGCTTGCTTCCGGGGGTGAACACTGAAGCTTTCTTT.

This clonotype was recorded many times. The CDR3: CSAKQSGAFYGYTF. The CDR3 DNA reads as TGCAGTGCGAAGCAGTCCGGGGCCTTCTATGGCTACACCTTC. The rearrangement links TRBV20-1 to TRBJ1-2; D possibly corresponds to TRBD1 (5 bases). V dropped 6 bases and J dropped 4 bases, with 18 bases sitting between them. Germline loops: CDR1 DFQATT, CDR2 SNEGSKA (reference sequence). The length of the CDR3 is 14 residues.

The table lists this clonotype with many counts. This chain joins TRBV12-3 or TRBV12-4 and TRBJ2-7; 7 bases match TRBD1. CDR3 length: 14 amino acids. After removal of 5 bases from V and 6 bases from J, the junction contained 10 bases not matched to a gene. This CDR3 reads CASSPYRQGGEQYF. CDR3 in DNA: TGTGCCAGCAGTCCATACCGACAGGGTGGCGAGCAGTACTTC.

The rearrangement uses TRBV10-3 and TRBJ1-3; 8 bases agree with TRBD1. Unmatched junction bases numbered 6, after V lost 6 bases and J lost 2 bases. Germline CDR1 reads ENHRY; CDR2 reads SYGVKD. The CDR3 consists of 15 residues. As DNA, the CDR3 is TGTGCCATCAGGTCTCAGGGGGCTGCTGGAAACACCATATATTTT. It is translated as CAIRSQGAAGNTIYF.

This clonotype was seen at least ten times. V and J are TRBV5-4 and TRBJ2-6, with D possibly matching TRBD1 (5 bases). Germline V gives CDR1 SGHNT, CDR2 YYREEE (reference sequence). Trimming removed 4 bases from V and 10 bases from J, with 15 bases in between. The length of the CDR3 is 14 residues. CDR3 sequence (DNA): TGTGCCAGCAGCCTGGAGACAGTAGGGAACGTCCTGACTTTC. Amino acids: CASSLETVGNVLTF.

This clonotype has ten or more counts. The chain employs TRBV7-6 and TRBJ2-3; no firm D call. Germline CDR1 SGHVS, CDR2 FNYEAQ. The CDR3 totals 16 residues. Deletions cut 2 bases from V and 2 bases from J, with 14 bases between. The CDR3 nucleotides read TGTGCCAGCAGCTTACCACCGGTCACGACCACAGATACGCAGTATTTT. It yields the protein CASSLPPVTTTDTQYF. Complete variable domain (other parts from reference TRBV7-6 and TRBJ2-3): GAGVSQSPRYKVTKRGQDVALRCDPISGHVSLYWYRQALGQGPEFLTYFNYEAQQDKSGLPNDRFSAERPEGSISTLTIQRTEQRDSAMYRCASSLPPVTTTDTQYFGPGTRLTVL.

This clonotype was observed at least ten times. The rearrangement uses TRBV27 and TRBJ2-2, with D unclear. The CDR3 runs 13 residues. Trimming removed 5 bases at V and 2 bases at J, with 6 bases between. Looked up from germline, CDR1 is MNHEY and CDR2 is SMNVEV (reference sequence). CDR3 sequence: CASSPVNTGELFF. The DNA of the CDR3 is TGTGCCAGCAGTCCCGTTAACACCGGGGAGCTGTTTTTT.

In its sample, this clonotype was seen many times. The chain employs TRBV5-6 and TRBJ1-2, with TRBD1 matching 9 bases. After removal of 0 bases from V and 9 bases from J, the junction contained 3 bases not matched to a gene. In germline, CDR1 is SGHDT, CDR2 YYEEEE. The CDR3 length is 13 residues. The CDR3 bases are TGTGCCAGCAGCTTGGACAGGGGGCAAAGCTACACCTTC. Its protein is CASSLDRGQSYTF.

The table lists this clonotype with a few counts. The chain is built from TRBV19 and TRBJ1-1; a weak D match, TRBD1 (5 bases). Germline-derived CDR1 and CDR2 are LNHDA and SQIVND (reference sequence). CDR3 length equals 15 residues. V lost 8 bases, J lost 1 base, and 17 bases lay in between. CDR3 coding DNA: TGTGCCAGTGGGGGGAGCCGGGGCTCGAACACTGAAGCTTTCTTT. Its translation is CASGGSRGSNTEAFF.

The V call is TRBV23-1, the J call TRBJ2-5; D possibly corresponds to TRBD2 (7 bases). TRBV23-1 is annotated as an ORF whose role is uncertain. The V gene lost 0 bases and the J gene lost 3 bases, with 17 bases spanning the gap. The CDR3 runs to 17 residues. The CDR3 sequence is CASSQSPAGAGKETQYF. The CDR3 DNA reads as TGCGCCAGCAGTCAATCGCCCGCGGGGGCCGGGAAAGAGACCCAGTACTTC.

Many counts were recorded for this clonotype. The CDR3 DNA is TGTGCCAGCAGCTTCGGGACAAATGGGGGCAATCAGCCCCAGCATTTT. Its translation is CASSFGTNGGNQPQHF. The chain employs TRBV7-9 and TRBJ1-5, with a tentative D call TRBD1 (6 bases). Trimming left V 3 bases short and J 2 bases short, with 14 bases between. Germline V gives CDR1 SEHNR, CDR2 FQNEAQ (reference sequence). The CDR3 sequence is 16 residues long.

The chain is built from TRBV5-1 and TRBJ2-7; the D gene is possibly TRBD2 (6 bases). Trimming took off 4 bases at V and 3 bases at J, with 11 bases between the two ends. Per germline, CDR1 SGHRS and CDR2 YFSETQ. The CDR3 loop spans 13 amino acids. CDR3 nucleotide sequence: TGCGCCAGCAGCCCCACCGGGGGCTACGAGCAGTACGTC. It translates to CASSPTGGYEQYV.

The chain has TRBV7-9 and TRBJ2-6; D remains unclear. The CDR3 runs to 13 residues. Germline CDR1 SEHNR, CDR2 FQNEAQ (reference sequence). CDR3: CVSRHSGANVLTF. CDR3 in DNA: TGTGTCTCCCGTCACTCTGGGGCCAACGTCCTGACTTTC.

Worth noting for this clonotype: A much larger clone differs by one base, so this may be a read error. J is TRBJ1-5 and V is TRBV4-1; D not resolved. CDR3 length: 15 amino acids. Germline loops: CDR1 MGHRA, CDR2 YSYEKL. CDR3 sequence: CASSQDLGSNQPHHF. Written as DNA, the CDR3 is TGCGCCAGCAGCCAAGACTTGGGGAGCAATCAGCCCCACCATTTT.

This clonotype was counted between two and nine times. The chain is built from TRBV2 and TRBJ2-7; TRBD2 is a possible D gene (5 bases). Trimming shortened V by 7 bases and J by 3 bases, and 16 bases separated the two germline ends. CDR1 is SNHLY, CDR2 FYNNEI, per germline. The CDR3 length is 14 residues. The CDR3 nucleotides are TGTGCCAGCAAAGACTCGGGGAGAGTCTACGAGCAGTACTTC. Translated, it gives CASKDSGRVYEQYF.

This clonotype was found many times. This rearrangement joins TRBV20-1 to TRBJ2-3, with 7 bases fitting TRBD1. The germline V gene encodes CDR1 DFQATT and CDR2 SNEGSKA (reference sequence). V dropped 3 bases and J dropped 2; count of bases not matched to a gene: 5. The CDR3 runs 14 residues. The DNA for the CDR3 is TGCAGTGCTAGTCGGGACAGTCTCACAGATACGCAGTATTTT. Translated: CSASRDSLTDTQYF.

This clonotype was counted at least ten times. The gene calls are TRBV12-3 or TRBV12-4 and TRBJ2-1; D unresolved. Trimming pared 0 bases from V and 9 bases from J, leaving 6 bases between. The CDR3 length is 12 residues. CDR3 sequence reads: CASSLAVVEQFF. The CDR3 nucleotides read TGTGCCAGCAGTTTAGCGGTGGTTGAGCAGTTCTTC.

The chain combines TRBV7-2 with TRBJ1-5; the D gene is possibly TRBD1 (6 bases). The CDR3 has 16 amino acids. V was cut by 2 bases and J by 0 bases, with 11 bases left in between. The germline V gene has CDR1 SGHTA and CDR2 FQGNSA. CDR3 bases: TGTGCCAGCAGCTTACTAGGGGGGTATAGCAATCAGCCCCAGCATTTT. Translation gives CASSLLGGYSNQPQHF.

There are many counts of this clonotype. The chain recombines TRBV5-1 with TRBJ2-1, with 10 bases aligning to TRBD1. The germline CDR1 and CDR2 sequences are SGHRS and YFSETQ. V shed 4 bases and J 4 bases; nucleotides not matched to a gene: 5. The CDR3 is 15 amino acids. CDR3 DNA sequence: TGCGCCAGCAGCATAGGGGACAGGGGATACAATGAGCAGTTCTTC. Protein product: CASSIGDRGYNEQFF.